This T cell receptor (beta chain) appears in the sequencing data of a study of blood T cells in healthy people across ages. Points from the study as a whole: Whereas aged donors had fewer naive CD4+ cells, long-lived donors had more of them and higher diversity.

The use of a sample-barcoded 5' primer and a J-beta primer mix characterized a second PCR of roughly 7 to 11 cycles. Each cDNA molecule, via a template-switch adaptor with 12 random nucleotides, was tagged. Each CDR3 protein gets one entry after TCRdb re-called the 5' RACE reads with MiXCR. Counted here are 2 million or so distinct CDR3 sequences, 40% to 55% occurring once; the ten biggest clones make up 2% to 2.5%. As for this clonotype: Its antigen is currently unknown.

CDR1 is MNHEY and CDR2 is SVGAGI in the germline V gene. CDR3 size: 15 residues. Trimming removed 6 bases from V and 9 bases from J; junction bases left unmatched: 9. For every donor, a draw yielded roughly 10 milliliters of peripheral blood. The TCR originated in a woman in her thirties or forties in good health. This chain connects TRBV6-5 to TRBJ2-1, with 12 bases identical to TRBD2. The sequenced sample consisted of blood. In DNA form, the CDR3 reads TGTGCCAGCAGGGCCGGGACTAGCGGGCCGGGTGAGCAGTTCTTC. This sequence encodes CASRAGTSGPGEQFF.